This T cell receptor (beta chain) was found in a study of blood T cell repertoires in COVID-19. Study-level background: The analysed material was cDNA or gDNA that came from T cells, B-cell-depleted T cells, or PBMCs.

The CDR3 runs to 16 residues. V gave up 5 bases and J gave up 2 bases, with 19 bases separating them. Germline V gene lookup returns CDR1 SGHTA and CDR2 FQGNSA. This clone was seen only once. Source study methods: Reference gene primers were amplified, and this amplification served to estimate nucleated cell counts. Assay: immunoSEQ multiplex PCR; the TCRdb copy retains only in-frame clones and omits some. V and J calls and clone size follow that table, whereas D and trimming were derived from the DNA. The sample lists about 160,000 clones; around 85% were seen once. Specimen: peripheral blood. V and J are TRBV7-2 and TRBJ2-7; tentative D call: TRBD2 (6 bases). The TCR comes from a human donor with acute or convalescent COVID-19. The donor label of this sample is uncertain. The CDR3 reads CASSRGTLTYTYEQYF. In nucleotides, the CDR3 is TGTGCCAGCAGCCGCGGGACTCTTACCTACACCTACGAGCAGTACTTC.